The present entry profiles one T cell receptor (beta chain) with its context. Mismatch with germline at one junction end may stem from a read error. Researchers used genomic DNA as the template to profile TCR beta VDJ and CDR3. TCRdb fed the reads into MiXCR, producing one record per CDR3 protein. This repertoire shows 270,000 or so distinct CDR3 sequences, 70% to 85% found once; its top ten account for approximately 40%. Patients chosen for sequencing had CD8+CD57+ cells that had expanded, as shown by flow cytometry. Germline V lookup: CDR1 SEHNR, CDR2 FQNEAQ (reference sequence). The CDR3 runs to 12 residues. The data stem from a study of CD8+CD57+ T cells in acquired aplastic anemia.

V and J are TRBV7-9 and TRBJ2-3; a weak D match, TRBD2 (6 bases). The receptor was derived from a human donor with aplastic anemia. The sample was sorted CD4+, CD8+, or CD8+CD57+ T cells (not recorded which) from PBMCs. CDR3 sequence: CASSGGYDTQNF. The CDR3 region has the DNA TGTGCCAGCAGCGGAGGGTACGATACGCAGAATTTT.